This entry lists 3 T cell receptor beta chains sequenced from one sample in a study of T cell clonotyping in hematopoietic cell transplantation. Here immunoSEQ multiplex PCR was the method, and the copy in TCRdb shows in-frame clones only, minus some. The table includes some 50,000 clones, 80% to 85% detected once. Time point described: recipient sample about 28 days before transplant, after cytoreduction. This material consisted of peripheral blood mononuclear cells, taken before stem cell transplant. Receptors originate from a man aged 60 to 75 with myelodysplastic syndrome. Some clones in this sample may be carry-over from other donors' samples.

This clone was recorded only once. The V and J genes are TRBV4-1 and TRBJ2-7, with 11 bases aligning to TRBD1. This CDR3 is 14 amino acids long. J gave up 5 bases and V 4 bases, and 4 bases lay outside the gene matches. Germline assignment: CDR1 MGHRA and CDR2 YSYEKL. The CDR3 DNA follows: TGCGCCAGCAGCCCAGGACAGGGGGCCGACGAGCAGTACTTC. This sequence encodes CASSPGQGADEQYF.

Comment on this clone: One junction end does not reproduce the germline sequence, and a read error may be involved. This sequence joins TRBV7-7 and TRBJ2-3, with 9 bases lining up with TRBD1. Germline assignment: CDR1 SSHAT and CDR2 FNYEAQ (reference sequence). This CDR3 is built from 15 residues. Written as DNA, the CDR3 is TGTGCTAGCAGCCCGGGACAGGGTCGCACAGATACGCAGTATTTT. Protein product: CASSPGQGRTDTQYF.

The rearrangement uses TRBV10-3 and TRBJ1-2; no clear D. The V gene's germline CDR1 is ENHRY and CDR2 SYGVKD. V was shortened by 8 bases and J by 4 bases, with 11 bases between the two germline ends. This CDR3 is built from 12 residues. The CDR3 bases are TGTGCCATCGGAGAACGTGGCTATGGCTACACCTTC. Its protein product is CAIGERGYGYTF.